The 14 T cell receptor beta chains presented below share a single source sample, sequenced in a study of blood T cell repertoires in COVID-19. TCRdb's copy holds only in-frame clones and misses some; the assay was immunoSEQ multiplex PCR. This sample carries about 140,000 clones, around four fifths of them seen once, and the ten largest clones take about 4.2%. Sequencing input: peripheral blood. All receptors come from an elderly woman with acute or convalescent COVID-19.

The genes are TRBV5-1 and TRBJ1-1; D gene unclear. V was shortened by 3 bases and J by 0 bases, with 15 bases between the two germline ends. This CDR3 has 16 amino acids. Germline values: CDR1 SGHRS, CDR2 YFSETQ. CDR3 DNA sequence: TGCGCCAGCAGCTCCCGCGGAGGCTTCATGAACACTGAAGCTTTCTTT. Protein: CASSSRGGFMNTEAFF.

The chain is built from TRBV24-1 and TRBJ1-2; D is ambiguous. The CDR3 has 12 amino acids. V lost 2 bases and J 3 bases, leaving 3 bases between the germline ends. Germline assignment: CDR1 KGHDR and CDR2 SFDVKD. CDR3 sequence (DNA): TGTGCCACCAGTGATTCAGACTATGGCTACACCTTC. Protein: CATSDSDYGYTF.

The chain uses TRBV28 and TRBJ1-2; weak D call: TRBD1 (6 bases). From germline, CDR1 is MDHEN and CDR2 SYDVKM. The CDR3 has 17 residues. Deletions cut 3 bases from V and 3 bases from J, with 20 bases between. The CDR3 region is CASSLVTGQYGHYGYTF. The DNA for the CDR3 is TGTGCCAGCAGTTTGGTTACAGGGCAGTATGGGCACTATGGCTACACCTTC.

The chain joins TRBV2 to TRBJ2-3; perhaps TRBD2 as D (6 bases). CDR1 and CDR2 (germline): SNHLY, FYNNEI. Trimming removed 9 bases from V and 3 bases from J, with 16 bases in between. The CDR3 contains 14 residues. The DNA of the CDR3 is TGTGCCAGTTCGTTGGGGGGTTATACAGATACGCAGTATTTT. Amino acids: CASSLGGYTDTQYF.

The chain employs TRBV11-2 and TRBJ2-3; D unclear. Germline lookup yields CDR1 SGHAT and CDR2 FQNNGV. V was pared by 0 bases and J by 0 bases, with 7 bases between. The length of the CDR3 is 15 residues. The CDR3 nucleotides are TGTGCCAGCAGCTTAGATGGCCCTAGCACAGATACGCAGTATTTT. Translated: CASSLDGPSTDTQYF.

The rearrangement joins TRBV28 to TRBJ1-2; 10 bases fit TRBD1. Trimming cost V 6 bases and J 8 bases; bases outside gene matches: 6. From germline, CDR1 is MDHEN and CDR2 SYDVKM. This CDR3 contains 13 residues. CDR3 DNA sequence: TGTGCCAGCAGGGGGACAGGGGCCTTGGGCTACACCTTC. It translates to CASRGTGALGYTF.

The V gene is TRBV6-1, the J gene TRBJ2-7; TRBD1 agrees at 9 bases. After removal of 0 bases from V and 3 bases from J, the junction contained 3 bases not matched to a gene. Germline V gene lookup returns CDR1 MNHNS and CDR2 SASEGT. The CDR3 has 15 residues. CDR3 loop: CASSEAGQGFYEQYF. CDR3 nucleotide sequence: TGTGCCAGCAGTGAAGCGGGACAGGGCTTCTACGAGCAGTACTTC.

J is TRBJ2-7 and V is TRBV7-9; maybe TRBD2 (6 bases). Trimming left V 1 base short and J 2 bases short, with 15 bases between. This CDR3 comprises 16 residues. Germline V lookup: CDR1 SEHNR, CDR2 FQNEAQ (reference sequence). CDR3 in DNA: TGTGCCAGCAGCTTAGGCCCAGCCTGGAGGGCCTACGAGCAGTACTTC. It codes for CASSLGPAWRAYEQYF.

The table lists this clone with a count of one. The chain has TRBV20-1 and TRBJ1-2; D perhaps matches TRBD1 (6 bases). The germline CDR1 and CDR2 sequences are DFQATT and SNEGSKA (reference sequence). CDR3 length: 11 residues. CDR3 amino acids: CSETRGYGYTF. The CDR3 DNA reads TGCAGCGAAACCAGGGGCTATGGCTACACCTTC.

The chain joins TRBV27 to TRBJ2-2; D unresolved. Trimming cost V 6 bases and J 4 bases, with 3 bases left between them. CDR1 MNHEY and CDR2 SMNVEV come from the germline V gene (reference sequence). The CDR3 is 11 amino acids. The CDR3 loop is CASRRTGELFF. Here the CDR3 DNA reads TGTGCCAGCAGGCGCACCGGGGAGCTGTTTTTT.

Only one count was recorded for this clone. The chain links TRBV7-6 to TRBJ2-2; a possible D gene is TRBD2 (5 bases). In germline, CDR1 is SGHVS, CDR2 FNYEAQ. The CDR3 is 13 residues long. Deletions cut 3 bases from V and 7 bases from J, with 9 bases between. Written as DNA, the CDR3 is TGTGCCAGCAGCTTGAGGGTAGGCGGGGAGCTGTTTTTT. Amino acids: CASSLRVGGELFF. The complete variable domain, with remaining parts taken from reference TRBV7-6 and TRBJ2-2, reads GAGVSQSPRYKVTKRGQDVALRCDPISGHVSLYWYRQALGQGPEFLTYFNYEAQQDKSGLPNDRFSAERPEGSISTLTIQRTEQRDSAMYRCASSLRVGGELFFGEGSRLTVL.

The sample holds a few counts of this clone. This chain joins TRBV18 and TRBJ1-2; the D gene is possibly TRBD1 (6 bases). Germline V gene data show CDR1 as KGHSH and CDR2 as LQKENI. The CDR3 extends over 15 amino acids. The V end lost 6 bases, the J end lost 4 bases, and 18 bases lay between the germline ends. Here the CDR3 DNA reads TGTGCCAGCTCGCCCGGGACAAATCCCCTCTATGGCTACACCTTC. This sequence encodes CASSPGTNPLYGYTF.

The chain recombines TRBV24-1 with TRBJ1-2; D is possibly TRBD1 (6 bases). There are 13 residues in the CDR3. Germline V CDR1 and CDR2: KGHDR, SFDVKD. Trimming cost V 9 bases and J 7 bases, with 17 bases left between them. This CDR3 reads CATRGRGKFGYTF. Written as DNA, the CDR3 is TGTGCCACCCGCGGCAGGGGAAAGTTTGGCTACACCTTC.

This chain connects TRBV3-1 (or the pseudogene TRBV3-2) to TRBJ1-2; a possible D gene is TRBD1 (5 bases). The CDR3 length is 14 residues. Germline lookup yields CDR1 LGHDT and CDR2 YNNKEL (reference sequence). V was trimmed by 2 bases and J by 7 bases, leaving 14 bases between them. The chain's CDR3 is CASSQIGGAGGYTF. DNA of the CDR3: TGTGCCAGCAGCCAAATTGGAGGGGCCGGTGGCTACACCTTC.